A single TCR beta chain is shown here with its context. Its antigen is still unknown. The data were produced by immunoSEQ multiplex PCR, yet TCRdb's version contains in-frame clones alone and is incomplete. The repertoire consists of approximately 94,000 clones, with over 75% occurring once and the leading ten covering around 4.4%. Per the germline V gene, CDR1 is MDHEN and CDR2 is SYDVKM. This CDR3 comprises 13 residues. Trimming took off 1 base at V and 5 bases at J, with 6 bases between the two ends. The data were taken from a study of T cell responses to AZD1222 COVID-19 vaccine. Findings and caveats of the study: Spike-specific TCR repertoires showed rising breadth and depth after two AZD1222 doses.

The rearrangement uses TRBV28 and TRBJ1-5; D remains unclear. The clonotype was recovered from an adult in good health. Sequenced here: peripheral blood, sampled on day 0 of MenACWY control vaccination. This chain's CDR3 is CASSLSKDQPQHF. The CDR3 bases are TGTGCCAGCAGTTTATCCAAGGATCAGCCCCAGCATTTT.